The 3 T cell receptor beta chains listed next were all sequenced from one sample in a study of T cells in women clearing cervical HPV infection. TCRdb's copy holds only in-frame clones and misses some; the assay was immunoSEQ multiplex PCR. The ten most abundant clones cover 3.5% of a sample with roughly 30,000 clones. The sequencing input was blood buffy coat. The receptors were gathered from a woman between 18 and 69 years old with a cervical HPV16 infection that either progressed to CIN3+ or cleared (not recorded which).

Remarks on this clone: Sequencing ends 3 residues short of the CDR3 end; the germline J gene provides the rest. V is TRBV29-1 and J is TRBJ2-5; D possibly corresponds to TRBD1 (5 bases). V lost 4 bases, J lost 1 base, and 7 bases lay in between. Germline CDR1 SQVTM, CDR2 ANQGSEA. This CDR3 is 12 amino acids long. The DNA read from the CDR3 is TGCAGCGTTGTAGGGGTCCAAGAGACC. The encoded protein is CSVVGVQET. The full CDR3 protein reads CSVVGVQETQYF.

CDR3 bases read: TGCGCCAGCAGCCTATCTAGCGGGGCATACAATGAG. Its translation is CASSLSSGAYNE. The whole CDR3 is CASSLSSGAYNEQFF. The chain uses TRBV5-1 and TRBJ2-1; the match to TRBD2 covers 9 bases. The DNA ends 3 residues before the CDR3 does, and the rest of the CDR3 is filled in from the germline J gene. The ends lost 4 bases at V and 4 bases at J; junction bases unmatched: 6. In germline, CDR1 is SGHRS, CDR2 YFSETQ. The CDR3 extends over 15 amino acids. Full variable domain (outside the CDR3, taken from reference TRBV5-1 and TRBJ2-1): KAGVTQTPRYLIKTRGQQVTLSCSPISGHRSVSWYQQTPGQGLQFLFEYFSETQRNKGNFPGRFSGRQFSNSRSEMNVSTLELGDSALYLCASSLSSGAYNEQFFGPGTRLTVL.

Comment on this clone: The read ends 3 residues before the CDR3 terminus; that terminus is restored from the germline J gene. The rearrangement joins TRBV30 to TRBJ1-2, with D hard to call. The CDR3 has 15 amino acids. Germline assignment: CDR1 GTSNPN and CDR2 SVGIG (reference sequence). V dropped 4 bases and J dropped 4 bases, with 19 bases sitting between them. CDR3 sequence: CAWTAPKGLAYGYTF. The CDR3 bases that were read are TGTGCCTGGACCGCCCCTAAGGGCTTGGCCTATGGC.